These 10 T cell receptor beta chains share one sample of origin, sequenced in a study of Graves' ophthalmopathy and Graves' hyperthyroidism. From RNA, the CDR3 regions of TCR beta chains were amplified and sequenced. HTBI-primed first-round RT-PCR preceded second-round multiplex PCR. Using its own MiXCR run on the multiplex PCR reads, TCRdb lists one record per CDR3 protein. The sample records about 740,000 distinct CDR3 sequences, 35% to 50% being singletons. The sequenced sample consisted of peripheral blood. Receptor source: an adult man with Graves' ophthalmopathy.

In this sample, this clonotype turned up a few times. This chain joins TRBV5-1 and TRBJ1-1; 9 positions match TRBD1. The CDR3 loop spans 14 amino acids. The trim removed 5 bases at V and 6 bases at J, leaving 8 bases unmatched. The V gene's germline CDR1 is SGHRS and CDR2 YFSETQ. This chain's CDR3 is CASRWTGDSAEAFF. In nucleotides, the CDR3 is TGCGCCAGCAGATGGACAGGGGACTCAGCTGAAGCTTTCTTT. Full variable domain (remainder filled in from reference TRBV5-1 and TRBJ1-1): KAGVTQTPRYLIKTRGQQVTLSCSPISGHRSVSWYQQTPGQGLQFLFEYFSETQRNKGNFPGRFSGRQFSNSRSEMNVSTLELGDSALYLCASRWTGDSAEAFFGQGTRLTVV.

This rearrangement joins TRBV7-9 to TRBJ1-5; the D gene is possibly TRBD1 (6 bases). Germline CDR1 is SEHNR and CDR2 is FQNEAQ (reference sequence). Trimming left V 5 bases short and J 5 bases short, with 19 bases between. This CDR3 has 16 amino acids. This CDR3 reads CASSGGALYGDQPQHF. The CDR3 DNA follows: TGTGCCAGCAGCGGGGGGGCGTTGTACGGAGATCAGCCCCAGCATTTT. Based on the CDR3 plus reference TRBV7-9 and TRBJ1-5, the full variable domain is DTGVSQNPRHKITKRGQNVTFRCDPISEHNRLYWYRQTLGQGPEFLTYFQNEAQLEKSRLLSDRFSAERPKGSFSTLEIQRTEQGDSAMYLCASSGGALYGDQPQHFGDGTRLSIL.

Here the CDR3 reads CATLRGAGTVDTQYF. The CDR3 nucleotides read TGTGCCACCCTACGCGGTGCTGGGACCGTAGATACGCAGTATTTT. The rearrangement joins TRBV25-1 to TRBJ2-3, with D tentatively TRBD1 or TRBD2 (5 bases each). V dropped 10 bases and J dropped 5 bases, with 22 bases sitting between them. The CDR3 contains 15 residues. The germline V gene has CDR1 MGHDK and CDR2 SYGVNS.

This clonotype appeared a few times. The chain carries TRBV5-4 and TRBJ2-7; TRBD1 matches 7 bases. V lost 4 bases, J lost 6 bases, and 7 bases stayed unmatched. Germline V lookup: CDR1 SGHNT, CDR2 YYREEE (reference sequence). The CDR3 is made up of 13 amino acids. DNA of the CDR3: TGTGCCAGCAGCCGACAGGGATACCCCGAGCAGTACTTC. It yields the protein CASSRQGYPEQYF.

The DNA of the CDR3 is TGTGCCAGCAGCCAAGTCGGGGGAGGACAAGTTCAAGAGACCCAGTACTTC. Translating gives CASSQVGGGQVQETQYF. V and J are TRBV7-2 and TRBJ2-5; D is possibly TRBD2 (6 bases). Germline V gene sequence: CDR1 SGHTA, CDR2 FQGNSA. V lost 5 bases and J 2 bases, leaving 21 bases between the germline ends. The CDR3 has 17 amino acids. The whole variable domain, filled in from reference TRBV7-2 and TRBJ2-5, reads GAGVSQSPSNKVTEKGKDVELRCDPISGHTALYWYRQSLGQGLEFLIYFQGNSAPDKSGLPSDRFSAERTGGSVSTLTIQRTQQEDSAVYLCASSQVGGGQVQETQYFGPGTRLLVL.

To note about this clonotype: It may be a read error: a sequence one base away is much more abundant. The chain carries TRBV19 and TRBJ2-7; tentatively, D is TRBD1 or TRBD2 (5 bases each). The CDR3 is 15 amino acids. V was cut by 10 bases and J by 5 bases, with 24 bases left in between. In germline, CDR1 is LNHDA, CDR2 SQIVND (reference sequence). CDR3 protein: CATTQKGTIGHEQYF. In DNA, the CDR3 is TGTGCCACCACTCAAAAGGGGACGATTGGCCACGAGCAGTACTTC.

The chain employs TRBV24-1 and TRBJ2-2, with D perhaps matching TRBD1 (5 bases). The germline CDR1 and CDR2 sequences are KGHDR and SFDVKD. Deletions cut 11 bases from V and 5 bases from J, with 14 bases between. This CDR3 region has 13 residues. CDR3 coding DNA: TGTGCCAGCAGAGAAGGGGTAACCGGGGAGCTGTTTTTT. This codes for CASREGVTGELFF.

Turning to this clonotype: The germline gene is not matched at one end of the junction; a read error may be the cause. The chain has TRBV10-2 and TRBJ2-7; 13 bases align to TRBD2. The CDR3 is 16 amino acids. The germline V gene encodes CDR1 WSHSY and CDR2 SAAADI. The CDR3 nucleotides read TGTGCCAGCAGTCCGCGACTAGCGGGAGGAGGGTACGAGCAGTACTTC. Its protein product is CASSPRLAGGGYEQYF.

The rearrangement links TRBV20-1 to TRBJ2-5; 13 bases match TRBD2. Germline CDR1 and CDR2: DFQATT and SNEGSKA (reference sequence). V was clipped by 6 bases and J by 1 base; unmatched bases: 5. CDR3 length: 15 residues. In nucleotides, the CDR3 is TGCAGTGCCGAGACTAGCGGGGGGCGCCAAGAGACCCAGTACTTC. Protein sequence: CSAETSGGRQETQYF.

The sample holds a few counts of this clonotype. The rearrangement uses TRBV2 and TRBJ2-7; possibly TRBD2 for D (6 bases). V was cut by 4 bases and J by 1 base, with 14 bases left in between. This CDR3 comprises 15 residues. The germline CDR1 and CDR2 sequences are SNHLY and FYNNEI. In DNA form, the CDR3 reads TGTGCCAGCAGTGGGGCCGGGACTCTGTCCTACGAGCAGTACTTC. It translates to CASSGAGTLSYEQYF.